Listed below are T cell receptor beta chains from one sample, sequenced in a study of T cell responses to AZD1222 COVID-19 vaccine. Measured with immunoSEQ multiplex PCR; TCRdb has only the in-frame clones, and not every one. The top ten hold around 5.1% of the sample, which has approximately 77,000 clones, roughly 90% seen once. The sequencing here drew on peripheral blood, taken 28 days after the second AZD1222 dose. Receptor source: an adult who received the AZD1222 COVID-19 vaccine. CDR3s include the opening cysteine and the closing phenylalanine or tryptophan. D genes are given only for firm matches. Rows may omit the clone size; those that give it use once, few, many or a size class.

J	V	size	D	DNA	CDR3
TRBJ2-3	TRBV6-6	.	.	TGTGCCAGCAGTTACGGCGGGTCTAGCACAGATACGCAGTATTTT	CASSYGGSSTDTQYF
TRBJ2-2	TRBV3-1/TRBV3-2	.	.	TGTGCCAGCAGCCAAATTGTACAGACGAGGATCGGTGCGGGGGAGCTGTTTTTT	CASSQIVQTRIGAGELFF
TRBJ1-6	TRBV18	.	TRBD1	TGTGCCAGCTCACTGAGATCGGGACAGCAAAGATCACCCCTCCACTTT	CASSLRSGQQRSPLHF
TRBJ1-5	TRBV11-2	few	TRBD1	TGTGCCAGCAGCAAGGACAGGCACCCAAATCAGCCCCAGCATTTT	CASSKDRHPNQPQHF
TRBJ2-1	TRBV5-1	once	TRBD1	TGCGCCAGCAGCTTACGCGGACAGGGGGCCCATAGCTCCTACAATGAGCAGTTCTTC	CASSLRGQGAHSSYNEQFF
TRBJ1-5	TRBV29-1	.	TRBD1	TGCAGCGTTGCGGGGGGACAGGGGAGCAATCAGCCCCAGCATTTT	CSVAGGQGSNQPQHF
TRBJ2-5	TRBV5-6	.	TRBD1	TGTGCCAGCAGCTCTCGGACAGGGCGGCTTGAAGAGACCCAGTACTTC	CASSSRTGRLEETQYF
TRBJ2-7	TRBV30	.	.	TGTGCCTGGAACGGACGGGCCGGGGAGCAGTACTTC	CAWNGRAGEQYF
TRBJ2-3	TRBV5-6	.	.	TGTGCCAGCAGCTTTGGCGGTGGGCGGGGTGGCACAGATACGCAGTATTTT	CASSFGGGRGGTDTQYF
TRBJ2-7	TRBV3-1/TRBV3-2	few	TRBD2	TGTGCCAGCAGCCAAGGTAGCGGGAGTGGCGAGCAGTACTTC	CASSQGSGSGEQYF
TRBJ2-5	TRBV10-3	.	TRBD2	TGTGCCATCAGGGGATCGGTGCGGCGGGAGCTAGAGACCCAGTACTTC	CAIRGSVRRELETQYF
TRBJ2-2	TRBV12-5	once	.	TGTGCTAGTGGTTTGCTAAACACCGGGGAGCTGTTTTTT	CASGLLNTGELFF
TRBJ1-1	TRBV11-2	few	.	TGTGCCAGCAGCTTAGAGGGCCGTGAAGCTTTCTTT	CASSLEGREAFF
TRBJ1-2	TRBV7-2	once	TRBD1	TGTGCCAGCAGCCCTACTTCTGGACAGGGGCACTATGGCTACACCTTC	CASSPTSGQGHYGYTF